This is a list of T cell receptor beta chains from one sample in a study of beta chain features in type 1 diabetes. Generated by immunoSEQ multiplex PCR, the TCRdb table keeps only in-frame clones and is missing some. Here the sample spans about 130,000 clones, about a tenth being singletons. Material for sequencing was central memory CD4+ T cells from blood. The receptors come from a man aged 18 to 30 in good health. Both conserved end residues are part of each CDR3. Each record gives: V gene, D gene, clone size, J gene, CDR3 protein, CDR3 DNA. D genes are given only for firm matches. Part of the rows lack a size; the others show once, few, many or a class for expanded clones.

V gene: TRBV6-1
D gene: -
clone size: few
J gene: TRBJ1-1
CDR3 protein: CASSGTGPTEAFF
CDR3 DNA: TGTGCCAGCAGTGGAACAGGTCCCACTGAAGCTTTCTTT

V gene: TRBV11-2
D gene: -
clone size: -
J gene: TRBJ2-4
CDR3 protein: CASSLTQLGLAKNIQYF
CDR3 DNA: TGTGCCAGCAGCTTAACCCAGCTTGGACTAGCCAAAAACATTCAGTACTTC

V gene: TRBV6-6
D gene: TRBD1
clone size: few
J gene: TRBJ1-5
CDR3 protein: CASSQDRGPQHF
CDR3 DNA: TGTGCCAGCAGTCAGGACAGGGGGCCCCAGCATTTT

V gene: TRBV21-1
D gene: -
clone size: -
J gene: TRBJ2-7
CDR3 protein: CASSKDQGRAREQYF
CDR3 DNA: TGTGCCAGCAGCAAAGACCAGGGGAGGGCTCGCGAGCAGTACTTC

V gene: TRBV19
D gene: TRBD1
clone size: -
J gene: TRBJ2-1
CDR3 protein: CASSRTGNNEQFF
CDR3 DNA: TGTGCCAGTAGTAGGACAGGGAACAATGAGCAGTTCTTC

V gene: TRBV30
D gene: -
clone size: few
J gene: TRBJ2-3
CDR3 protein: CAWRSGIAQYF
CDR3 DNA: TGTGCCTGGAGGTCCGGGATTGCGCAGTATTTT

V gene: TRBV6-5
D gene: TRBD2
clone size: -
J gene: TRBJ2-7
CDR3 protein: CASRSGGRDEQYF
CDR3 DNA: TGTGCCAGCAGATCCGGTGGGAGGGACGAGCAGTACTTC

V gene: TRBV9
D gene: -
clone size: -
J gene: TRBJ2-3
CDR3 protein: CASSERHTDTQYF
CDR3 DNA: TGTGCCAGCAGCGAACGACACACAGATACGCAGTATTTT

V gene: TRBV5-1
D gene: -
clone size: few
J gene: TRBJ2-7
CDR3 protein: CASSLARGTGAYEQYF
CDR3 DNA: TGCGCCAGCAGCTTGGCGCGGGGGACAGGCGCCTACGAGCAGTACTTC

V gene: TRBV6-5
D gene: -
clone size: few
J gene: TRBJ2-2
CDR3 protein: CASTYPRTGELFF
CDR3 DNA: TGTGCCAGCACCTACCCCCGGACCGGGGAGCTGTTTTTT

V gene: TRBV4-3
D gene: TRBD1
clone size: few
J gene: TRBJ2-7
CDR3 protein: CASSWRTGEYEQYF
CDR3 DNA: TGCGCCAGCAGCTGGCGGACAGGGGAGTACGAGCAGTACTTC

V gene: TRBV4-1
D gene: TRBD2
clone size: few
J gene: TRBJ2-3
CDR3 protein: CASSQEFDAGGVTDTQYF
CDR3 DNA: TGCGCCAGCAGCCAAGAATTTGATGCGGGGGGGGTCACAGATACGCAGTATTTT

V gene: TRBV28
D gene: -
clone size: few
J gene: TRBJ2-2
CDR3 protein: CASSRAVAANTGELFF
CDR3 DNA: TGTGCCAGCAGTCGCGCGGTAGCGGCGAACACCGGGGAGCTGTTTTTT

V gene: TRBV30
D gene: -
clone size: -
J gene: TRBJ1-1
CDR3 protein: CAWRGQGNTEAFF
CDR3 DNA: TGTGCCTGGAGAGGGCAGGGAAACACTGAAGCTTTCTTT

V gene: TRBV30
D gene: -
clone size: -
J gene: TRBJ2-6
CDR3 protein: CAWSVRAGANVLTF
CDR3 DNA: TGTGCCTGGAGTGTCAGGGCTGGGGCCAACGTCCTGACTTTC

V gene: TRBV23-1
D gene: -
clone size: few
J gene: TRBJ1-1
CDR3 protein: CASTRGSTEAFF
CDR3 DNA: TGCGCCAGCACGAGGGGGAGCACTGAAGCTTTCTTT

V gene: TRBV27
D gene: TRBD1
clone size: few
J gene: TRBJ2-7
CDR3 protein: CASKGQVVDEQYF
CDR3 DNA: TGTGCCAGCAAGGGACAGGTAGTCGACGAGCAGTACTTC

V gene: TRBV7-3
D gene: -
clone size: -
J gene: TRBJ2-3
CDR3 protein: CASSPARSTDTQYF
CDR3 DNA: TGTGCCAGCAGCCCCGCACGGAGCACAGATACGCAGTATTTT

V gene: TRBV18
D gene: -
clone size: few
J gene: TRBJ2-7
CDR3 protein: CASSPVTTTYEQYF
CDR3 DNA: TGTGCCAGCTCACCAGTGACAACCACCTACGAGCAGTACTTC

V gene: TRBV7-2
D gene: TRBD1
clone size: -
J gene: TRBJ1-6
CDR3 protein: CASSLVYRQGDSPLHF
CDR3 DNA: TGTGCCAGCAGCTTAGTGTACAGACAGGGTGATTCACCCCTCCACTTT

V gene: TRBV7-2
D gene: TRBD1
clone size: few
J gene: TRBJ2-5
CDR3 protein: CASSRDRGETQYF
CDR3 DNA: TGTGCCAGCAGCAGAGACAGGGGTGAGACCCAGTACTTC

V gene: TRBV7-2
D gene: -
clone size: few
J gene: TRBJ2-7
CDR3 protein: CASSLDGAGVYEQYF
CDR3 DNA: TGTGCCAGCAGCTTAGATGGGGCAGGGGTCTACGAGCAGTACTTC

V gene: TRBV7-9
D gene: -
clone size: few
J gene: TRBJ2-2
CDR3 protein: CASSSLTGELFF
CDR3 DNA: TGTGCCAGCAGCTCACTCACCGGGGAGCTGTTTTTT

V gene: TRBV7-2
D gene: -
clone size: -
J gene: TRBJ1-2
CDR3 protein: CASSLVRGDYGYTF
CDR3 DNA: TGTGCCAGCAGCTTAGTTAGAGGCGACTATGGCTACACCTTC

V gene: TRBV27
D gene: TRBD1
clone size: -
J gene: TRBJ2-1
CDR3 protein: CASSLSDRTYNEQFF
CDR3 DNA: TGTGCCAGCAGTTTATCGGACAGGACCTACAATGAGCAGTTCTTC

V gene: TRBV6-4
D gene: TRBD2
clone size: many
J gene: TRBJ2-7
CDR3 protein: CASSEVRGVLQYF
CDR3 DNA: TGTGCCAGCAGTGAAGTTCGGGGGGTTCTGCAGTACTTC

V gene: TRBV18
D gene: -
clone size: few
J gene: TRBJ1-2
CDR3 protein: CASSPLTTENYGYTF
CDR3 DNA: TGTGCCAGCTCACCACTTACGACAGAAAACTATGGCTACACCTTC

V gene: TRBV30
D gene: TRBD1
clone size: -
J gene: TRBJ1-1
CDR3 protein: CAWRDPGGPEAFF
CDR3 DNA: TGTGCCTGGAGAGATCCAGGGGGCCCTGAAGCTTTCTTT

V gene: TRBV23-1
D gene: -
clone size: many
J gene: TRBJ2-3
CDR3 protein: CASIHWGPCTDTQYF
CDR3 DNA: TGCGCCAGCATTCATTGGGGGCCGTGCACAGATACGCAGTATTTT

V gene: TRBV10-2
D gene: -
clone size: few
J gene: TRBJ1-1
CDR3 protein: CASVSGTEAFF
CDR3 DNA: TGCGCCAGCGTTTCAGGCACTGAAGCTTTCTTT

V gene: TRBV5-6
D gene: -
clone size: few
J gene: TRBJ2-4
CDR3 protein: CASSLPLQGSKNIQYF
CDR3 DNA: TGTGCCAGCAGCTTGCCACTACAGGGCTCCAAAAACATTCAGTACTTC

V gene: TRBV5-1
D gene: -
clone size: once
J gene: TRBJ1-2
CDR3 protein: CASSLGGLYGYTF
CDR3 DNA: TGCGCCAGCAGCTTGGGAGGGCTTTATGGCTACACCTTC

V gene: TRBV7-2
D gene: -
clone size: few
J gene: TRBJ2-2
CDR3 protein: CASSTGTNTGELFF
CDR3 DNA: TGTGCCAGTTCAACAGGGACGAACACCGGGGAGCTGTTTTTT

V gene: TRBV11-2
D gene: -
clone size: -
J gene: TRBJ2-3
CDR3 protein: CASRSPGNKDTQYF
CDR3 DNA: TGTGCCAGCAGGTCACCGGGGAATAAAGATACGCAGTATTTT

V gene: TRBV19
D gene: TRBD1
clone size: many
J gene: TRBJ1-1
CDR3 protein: CASSARQGIGNTEAFF
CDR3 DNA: TGTGCCAGTAGTGCCCGACAGGGGATAGGGAACACTGAAGCTTTCTTT

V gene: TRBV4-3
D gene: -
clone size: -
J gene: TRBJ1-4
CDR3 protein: CASSRGDLATNEKLFF
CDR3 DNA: TGCGCCAGCAGCCGGGGGGATCTAGCAACTAATGAAAAACTGTTTTTT

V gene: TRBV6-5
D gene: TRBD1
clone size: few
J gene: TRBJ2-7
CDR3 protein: CASRIGQGGPGEQYF
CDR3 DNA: TGTGCCAGCAGGATCGGACAGGGGGGTCCGGGCGAGCAGTACTTC

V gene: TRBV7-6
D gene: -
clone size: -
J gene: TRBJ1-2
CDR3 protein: CASSLGQNYGYTF
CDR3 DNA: TGTGCCAGCAGCTTAGGCCAGAACTATGGCTACACCTTC

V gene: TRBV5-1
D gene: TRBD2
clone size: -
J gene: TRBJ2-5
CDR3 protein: CASSSIGTSGGLDETQYF
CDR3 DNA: TGCGCCAGCAGCTCAATTGGGACTAGCGGGGGGTTGGATGAGACCCAGTACTTC

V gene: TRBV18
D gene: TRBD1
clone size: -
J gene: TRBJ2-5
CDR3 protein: CASQTGGQETQYF
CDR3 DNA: TGTGCCAGCCAGACAGGGGGCCAAGAGACCCAGTACTTC

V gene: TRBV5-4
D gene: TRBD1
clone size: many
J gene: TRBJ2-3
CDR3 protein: CASSSTGFTDTQYF
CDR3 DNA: TGTGCCAGCAGCTCGACAGGGTTCACAGATACGCAGTATTTT

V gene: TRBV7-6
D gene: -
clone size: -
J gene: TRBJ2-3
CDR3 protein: CASSEGEADTQYF
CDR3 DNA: TGTGCCAGCAGCGAGGGCGAGGCAGATACGCAGTATTTT

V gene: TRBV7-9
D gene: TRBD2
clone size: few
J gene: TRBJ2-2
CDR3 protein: CASSLASAGVTGELFF
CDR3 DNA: TGTGCCAGCAGCTTAGCTTCAGCGGGGGTCACCGGGGAGCTGTTTTTT

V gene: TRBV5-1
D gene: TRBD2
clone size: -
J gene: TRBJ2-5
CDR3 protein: CASSAGGPETQYF
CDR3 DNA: TGCGCCAGCAGTGCGGGGGGGCCTGAGACCCAGTACTTC

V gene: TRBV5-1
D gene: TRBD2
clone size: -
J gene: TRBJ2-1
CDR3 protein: CASNPLAGGDGEQFF
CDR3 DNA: TGCGCCAGCAACCCCCTAGCGGGGGGGGACGGTGAGCAGTTCTTC

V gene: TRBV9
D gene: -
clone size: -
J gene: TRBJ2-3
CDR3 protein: CASSVGASSSTDTQYF
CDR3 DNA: TGTGCCAGCAGCGTAGGAGCCTCATCGAGCACAGATACGCAGTATTTT

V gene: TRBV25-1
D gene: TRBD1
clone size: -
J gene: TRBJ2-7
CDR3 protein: CASSEWGQGTYEQYF
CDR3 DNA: TGTGCCAGCAGTGAATGGGGACAGGGGACCTACGAGCAGTACTTC

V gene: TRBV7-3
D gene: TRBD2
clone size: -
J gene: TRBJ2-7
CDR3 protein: CASSLAGGPYEQYF
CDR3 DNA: TGTGCCAGCAGCTTAGCGGGGGGGCCCTACGAGCAGTACTTC

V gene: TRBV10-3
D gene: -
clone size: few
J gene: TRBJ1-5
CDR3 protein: CAISESRASSNQPQHF
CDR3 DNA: TGTGCCATCAGTGAGTCGAGGGCTTCAAGCAATCAGCCCCAGCATTTT

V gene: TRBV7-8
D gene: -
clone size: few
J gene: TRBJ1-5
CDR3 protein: CASSLGGVRNQPQHF
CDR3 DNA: TGTGCCAGCAGCTTAGGAGGAGTCCGCAATCAGCCCCAGCATTTT

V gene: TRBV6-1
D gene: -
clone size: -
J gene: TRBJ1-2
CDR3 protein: CASSERGQVANYGYTF
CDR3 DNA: TGTGCCAGCAGTGAGCGGGGGCAGGTAGCTAACTATGGCTACACCTTC

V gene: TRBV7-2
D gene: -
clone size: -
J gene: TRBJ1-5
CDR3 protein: CASSVDGGVGQPQHF
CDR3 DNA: TGTGCCAGCAGCGTCGACGGGGGGGTAGGTCAGCCCCAGCATTTT

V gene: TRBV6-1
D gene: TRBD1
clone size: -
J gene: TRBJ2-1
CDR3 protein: CASPTGTGRYNEQFF
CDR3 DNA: TGTGCCAGTCCCACCGGGACAGGGCGCTACAATGAGCAGTTCTTC